The T cell receptor (beta chain) under discussion was sequenced for a study of blood T cell repertoires in COVID-19. Looking at the study overall: Samples of COVID-19 (acute and convalescent) were obtained from the United States, Italy and Spain. The analysed material was cDNA or gDNA that came from T cells, B-cell-depleted T cells, or PBMCs.

Study processing details: Estimation of nucleated cell counts was performed using reference gene primer amplification. Assay: immunoSEQ multiplex PCR; the TCRdb copy retains only in-frame clones and omits some. The DNA gave D and trimming, while V, J and clone size come from that table. The sample contains around 200,000 clones, roughly 89% of which appear only once. The length of the CDR3 is 14 residues. Germline V lookup: CDR1 MNHEY, CDR2 SMNVEV (reference sequence). V was trimmed by 3 bases and J by 0 bases, leaving 9 bases between them. The receptor's source is a man aged 50 to 59 with acute or convalescent COVID-19. Source material: peripheral blood. The V gene is TRBV27, the J gene TRBJ2-7; weak D call: TRBD1 (5 bases). Written as DNA, the CDR3 is TGTGCCAGCAGTTTCGCACAGGACTCCTACGAGCAGTACTTC. Its translation: CASSFAQDSYEQYF.